The clone carrying this T cell receptor (beta chain) appeared many times. Its antigen remains unidentified. TCR beta libraries were prepared from cDNA with unique molecular identifiers. TCRdb reanalysed the PCR reads using MiXCR and keeps one entry per CDR3 protein. This sample has approximately 250,000 distinct CDR3 sequences; just over 35% occur once, and the top ten carry around 4.8%. The sample belongs to a study of post-analysis software for immune sequencing data. Study findings and constraints: Compared with controls, patients showed significantly lower normalized Chao1 diversity.

The clonotype originates from a girl between 5 and 17 years old with multiple sclerosis. Input material: blood.

The CDR3 region has the DNA TGTGCCAGCAGCCCCATGGGACTAGCGGGGTACCCGGAAGAGACCCAGTACTTC. Translated: CASSPMGLAGYPEETQYF. The chain recombines TRBV3-1 with TRBJ2-5; 13 bases agree with TRBD2. V shed 4 bases and J 3 bases; nucleotides not matched to a gene: 11. CDR1 and CDR2 (germline): LGHDT, YNNKEL (reference sequence). The CDR3 has 18 amino acids.